These 20 T cell receptor beta chains came from one sample sequenced in a study of technical replicates of blood from four donors. Repertoires were generated with immunoSEQ multiplex PCR, while TCRdb's copy carries only in-frame clones and drops some. The sample consists of tens of thousands of clones, 95% of them appearing once. Sequencing was done on a sample of T cells isolated from PBMCs. The receptors come from a human donor in good health.

This clone has a single count. This chain connects TRBV7-6 to TRBJ2-3; TRBD2 is a possible D gene (6 bases). The CDR3 has 15 amino acids. Trimming pared 4 bases from V and 8 bases from J, leaving 19 bases between. Germline CDR1 and CDR2: SGHVS and FNYEAQ. CDR3 region: CASSSEGTPQSTQYF. The CDR3 DNA reads TGTGCCAGCAGCTCGGAGGGGACTCCCCAGAGTACGCAGTATTTT.

This chain links TRBV2 with TRBJ1-5; 11 bases are a match to TRBD1. The CDR3 spans 18 residues. Germline assignment: CDR1 SNHLY and CDR2 FYNNEI. Losses at the gene ends were 4 bases for V and 5 bases for J; bases not matched to a gene: 13. The CDR3 DNA follows: TGTGCCAGCAGTGGGACAGGGGGCATCTTAGTCCCTCATCAGCCCCAGCATTTT. It is translated as CASSGTGGILVPHQPQHF.

The chain couples TRBV18 to TRBJ1-5; no firm D call. The germline CDR1 and CDR2 sequences are KGHSH and LQKENI. Between the trimmed V and J ends, which lost 6 bases and 1 base, there was a span of 16 bases. The CDR3 is made up of 16 amino acids. The CDR3 DNA follows: TGTGCCAGCTCGCCTTTTGACCCGGGGAGCAATCAGCCCCAGCATTTT. Translating it yields CASSPFDPGSNQPQHF.

V is TRBV7-3 and J is TRBJ2-7; a weak D match, TRBD2 (7 bases). The CDR3 sequence is 15 residues long. The germline CDR1 and CDR2 sequences are SGHTA and FQGTGA. The ends were cut back, 5 bases at V and 3 bases at J, with 17 bases in the middle. The CDR3: CASSIRGGLNYEQYF. The CDR3 DNA is TGTGCCAGCAGCATCAGGGGAGGGCTCAACTACGAGCAGTACTTC. Combining the CDR3 with reference TRBV7-3 and TRBJ2-7 gives the whole variable domain GAGVSQTPSNKVTEKGKYVELRCDPISGHTALYWYRQSLGQGPEFLIYFQGTGAADDSGLPNDRFFAVRPEGSVSTLKIQRTERGDSAVYLCASSIRGGLNYEQYFGPGTRLTVT.

The chain carries TRBV9 and TRBJ1-1, with 7 bases fitting TRBD1. The CDR3 is 16 residues long. The germline CDR1 and CDR2 sequences are SGDLS and YYNGEE. The V segment lost 0 bases and the J segment 3 bases; nucleotides outside the gene matches: 8. CDR3 bases: TGTGCCAGCAGCGTAGACCCCACCGGGACAGACACTGAAGCTTTCTTT. Its translation is CASSVDPTGTDTEAFF.

The rearrangement links TRBV29-1 to TRBJ2-1; a weak D match, TRBD2 (8 bases). Germline assignment: CDR1 SQVTM and CDR2 ANQGSEA. With 5 bases removed from V and 5 bases from J, the gap between germline ends came to 22 bases. This CDR3 has 16 residues. DNA of the CDR3: TGCAGCGTTCTCTTGAGGGGGCGGGGGGCGAACAATGAGCAGTTCTTC. Its translation is CSVLLRGRGANNEQFF.

V gene TRBV6-5 combines with J gene TRBJ2-1; no firm D call. There are 13 residues in the CDR3. Between the trimmed V and J ends, which lost 0 bases and 6 bases, there was a span of 6 bases. The germline V gene has CDR1 MNHEY and CDR2 SVGAGI. The CDR3 nucleotides read TGTGCCAGCAGTTACTCGCGAGGCAATGAGCAGTTCTTC. Residues: CASSYSRGNEQFF.

The V gene is TRBV6-5, the J gene TRBJ1-6; D call uncertain. The CDR3 runs 15 residues. Germline assignment: CDR1 MNHEY and CDR2 SVGAGI. Deletions cut 1 base from V and 7 bases from J, with 11 bases between. As DNA, the CDR3 is TGTGCCAGCAGTTACTTCGATCAACAGAATTCACCCCTCCACTTT. Residues: CASSYFDQQNSPLHF.

The V call is TRBV7-6, the J call TRBJ2-7, with 13 bases matching TRBD2. Germline V lookup: CDR1 SGHVS, CDR2 FNYEAQ. The CDR3 consists of 16 residues. The V segment lost 4 bases and the J segment 7 bases; nucleotides outside the gene matches: 10. The CDR3 loop is CASSSFTSGRAGEQYF. As DNA, the CDR3 is TGTGCCAGCAGCTCCTTCACTAGCGGGAGGGCCGGGGAGCAGTACTTC.

The chain combines TRBV25-1 with TRBJ1-3, with D tentatively TRBD1 (5 bases). The CDR3 contains 15 residues. Germline CDR1 reads MGHDK; CDR2 reads SYGVNS. Trimming took off 4 bases at V and 0 bases at J, with 10 bases between the two ends. Here the CDR3 reads CASSASDTSGNTIYF. DNA for the CDR3: TGTGCCAGCAGTGCCTCGGACACCTCTGGAAACACCATATATTTT. Using reference TRBV25-1 and TRBJ1-3 for the parts outside the CDR3, the full variable domain is EADIYQTPRYLVIGTGKKITLECSQTMGHDKMYWYQQDPGMELHLIHYSYGVNSTEKGDLSSESTVSRIRTEHFPLTLESARPSHTSQYLCASSASDTSGNTIYFGEGSWLTVV.

J is TRBJ2-3 and V is TRBV9; TRBD2 aligns across 16 bases. CDR1 is SGDLS and CDR2 is YYNGEE in the germline V gene. The CDR3 is made up of 17 amino acids. V lost 4 bases, J lost 2 bases, and 4 bases stayed unmatched. CDR3 DNA sequence: TGTGCCAGCAGCACGGGACTAGCGGGAGGGGTCACAGATACGCAGTATTTT. Its protein product is CASSTGLAGGVTDTQYF.

This clone was found once. V gene TRBV2 combines with J gene TRBJ2-7; 7 bases map to TRBD1. V was clipped by 11 bases and J by 5 bases; unmatched bases: 9. This CDR3 is 12 amino acids long. CDR1 is SNHLY, CDR2 FYNNEI, per germline. CDR3 region: CAYGQEWDEQYF. For the CDR3, the DNA is TGTGCCTACGGACAGGAATGGGACGAGCAGTACTTC.

The chain joins TRBV6-1 to TRBJ2-7; 7 nucleotides line up with TRBD2. Trimming at V came to 6 bases and at J to 6 bases, leaving 11 bases not matched to a gene. The CDR3 spans 14 residues. CDR1 is MNHNS, CDR2 SASEGT, per germline. The CDR3 coding sequence is TGTGCCAGCAGGACGCTAGCGGCCACGGGCGAGCAGTACTTC. Translation gives CASRTLAATGEQYF.

This clone was counted only a few times. This chain links TRBV28 with TRBJ2-1; 8 nucleotides line up with TRBD1. The CDR3 covers 16 residues. Germline assignment: CDR1 MDHEN and CDR2 SYDVKM. V gave up 7 bases and J gave up 0 bases; unmatched junction bases: 8. The DNA for the CDR3 is TGTGCCAGCAATTCTAGGACAGGGAGCTCCTACAATGAGCAGTTCTTC. This gives the protein CASNSRTGSSYNEQFF.

V usage is TRBV27 and J usage is TRBJ1-1; D is undetermined. Between the trimmed V and J ends, which lost 2 bases and 0 bases, there was a span of 19 bases. Germline V gene sequence: CDR1 MNHEY, CDR2 SMNVEV (reference sequence). The CDR3 sequence is 18 residues long. The CDR3 protein is CASSLKTGGLRLNTEAFF. As DNA, the CDR3 is TGTGCCAGCAGTTTAAAGACGGGTGGGTTGCGGCTGAACACTGAAGCTTTCTTT.

This clone was recorded only once. The chain joins TRBV7-3 to TRBJ1-1; TRBD1 aligns across 7 bases. This CDR3 spans 13 amino acids. Looked up from germline, CDR1 is SGHTA and CDR2 is FQGTGA. Trimming cost V 4 bases and J 3 bases; bases outside gene matches: 2. In DNA form, the CDR3 reads TGTGCCAGCAGCTATGACAGGGACACTGAAGCTTTCTTT. Residues: CASSYDRDTEAFF.

The chain has TRBV5-1 and TRBJ2-5; possibly TRBD1 for D (5 bases). Trimming cost V 3 bases and J 1 base, with 13 bases left between them. This CDR3 has 15 residues. Germline CDR1 SGHRS, CDR2 YFSETQ. The CDR3 sequence is CASSSLGAPQETQYF. CDR3 sequence (DNA): TGCGCCAGCAGCTCGTTAGGGGCCCCCCAAGAGACCCAGTACTTC.

This clone was observed a single time. The J gene is TRBJ2-5, the V gene TRBV5-4, with D perhaps TRBD2 (7 bases). CDR1 is SGHNT, CDR2 YYREEE, per germline (reference sequence). The CDR3 runs 14 residues. V was pared by 5 bases and J by 7 bases, with 18 bases between. CDR3 amino acids: CASSLAGAQATQYF. Here the CDR3 DNA reads TGTGCCAGCAGTCTGGCGGGGGCGCAGGCGACCCAGTACTTC.

This chain connects TRBV5-1 to TRBJ1-4, with 9 nucleotides matching TRBD1. The junction had 2 bases not matched to a gene; V was cut back by 4 bases and J by 4 bases. The CDR3 length is 14 residues. Per the germline V gene, CDR1 is SGHRS and CDR2 is YFSETQ. The CDR3 here is CASSTGGFNEKLFF. The CDR3 DNA is TGCGCCAGCAGCACAGGGGGCTTTAATGAAAAACTGTTTTTT.

CDR3 coding DNA: TGTGCCAGCAGCGTTTCCCCGAAACGGGCCTACGAGCAGTACTTC. Its protein is CASSVSPKRAYEQYF. V usage is TRBV9 and J usage is TRBJ2-7; no clear D. From germline, CDR1 is SGDLS and CDR2 YYNGEE. V lost 2 bases and J 2 bases, leaving 14 bases between the germline ends. The CDR3 is made up of 15 amino acids.